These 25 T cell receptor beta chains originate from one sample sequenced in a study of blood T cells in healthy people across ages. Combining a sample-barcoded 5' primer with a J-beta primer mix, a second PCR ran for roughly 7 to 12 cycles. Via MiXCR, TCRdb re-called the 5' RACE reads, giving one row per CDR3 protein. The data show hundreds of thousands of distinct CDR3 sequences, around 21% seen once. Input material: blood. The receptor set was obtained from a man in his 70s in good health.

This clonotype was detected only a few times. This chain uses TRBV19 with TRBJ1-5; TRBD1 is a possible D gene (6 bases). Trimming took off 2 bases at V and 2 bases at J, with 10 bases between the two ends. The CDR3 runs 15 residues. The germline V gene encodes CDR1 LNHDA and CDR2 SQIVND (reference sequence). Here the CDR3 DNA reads TGTGCCAGTAGTATATCGGGGGCCGGCAATCAGCCCCAGCATTTT. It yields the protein CASSISGAGNQPQHF.

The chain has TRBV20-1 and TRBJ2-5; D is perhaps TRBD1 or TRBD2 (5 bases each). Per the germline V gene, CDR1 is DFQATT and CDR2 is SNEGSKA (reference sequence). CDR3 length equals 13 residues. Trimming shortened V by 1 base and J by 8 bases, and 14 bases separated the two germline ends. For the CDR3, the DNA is TGCAGTGCTAGAGGGGGGTCAGGGTCCACCCAGTACTTC. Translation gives CSARGGSGSTQYF.

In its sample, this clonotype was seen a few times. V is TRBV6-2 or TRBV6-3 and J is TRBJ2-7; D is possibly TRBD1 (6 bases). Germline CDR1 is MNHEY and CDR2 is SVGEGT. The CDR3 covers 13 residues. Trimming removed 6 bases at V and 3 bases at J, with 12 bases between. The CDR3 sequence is CASSGTPHYEQYF. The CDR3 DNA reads TGTGCCAGCAGCGGGACACCACACTACGAGCAGTACTTC.

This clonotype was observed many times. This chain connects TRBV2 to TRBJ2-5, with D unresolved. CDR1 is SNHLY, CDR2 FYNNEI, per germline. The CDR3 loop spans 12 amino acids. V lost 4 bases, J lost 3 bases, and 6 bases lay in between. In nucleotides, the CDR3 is TGTGCCAGCAGTGGGAGAAAAGAGACCCAGTACTTC. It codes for CASSGRKETQYF.

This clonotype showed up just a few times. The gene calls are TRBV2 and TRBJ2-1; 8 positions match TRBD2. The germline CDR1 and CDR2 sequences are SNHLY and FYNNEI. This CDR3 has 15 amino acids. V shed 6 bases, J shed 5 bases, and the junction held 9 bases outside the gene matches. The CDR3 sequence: CASRDPGLEHNEQFF. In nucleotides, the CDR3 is TGTGCCAGCAGAGATCCGGGACTAGAACACAATGAGCAGTTCTTC.

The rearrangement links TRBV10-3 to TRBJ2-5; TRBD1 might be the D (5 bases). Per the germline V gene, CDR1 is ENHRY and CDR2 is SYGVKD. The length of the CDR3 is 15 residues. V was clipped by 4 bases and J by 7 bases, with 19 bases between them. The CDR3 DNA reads TGTGCCATCAGTGTATCAGGGATGGCCAAGGGGACCCAGTACTTC. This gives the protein CAISVSGMAKGTQYF.

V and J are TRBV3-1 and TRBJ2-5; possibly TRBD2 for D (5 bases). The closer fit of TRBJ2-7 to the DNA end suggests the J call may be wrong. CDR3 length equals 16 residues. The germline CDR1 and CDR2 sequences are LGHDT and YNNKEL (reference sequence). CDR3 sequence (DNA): TGTGCCAGCAGCCCCTTCCCGGGATTGAGAGCTTACGAGCAGTACTTC. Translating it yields CASSPFPGLRAYEQYF.

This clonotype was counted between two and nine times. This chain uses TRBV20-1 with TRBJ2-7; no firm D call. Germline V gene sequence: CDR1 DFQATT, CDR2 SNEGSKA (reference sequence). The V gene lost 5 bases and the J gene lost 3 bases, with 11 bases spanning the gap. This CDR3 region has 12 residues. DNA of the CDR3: TGCAGTGCTCTCGAGACCCGCTACGAGCAGTACTTC. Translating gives CSALETRYEQYF.

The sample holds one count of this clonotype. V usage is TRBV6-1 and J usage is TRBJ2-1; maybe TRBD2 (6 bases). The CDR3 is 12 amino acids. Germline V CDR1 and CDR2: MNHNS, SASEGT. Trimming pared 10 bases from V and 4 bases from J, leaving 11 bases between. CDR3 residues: CAIADYYNEQFF. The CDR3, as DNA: TGTGCCATCGCGGACTATTACAATGAGCAGTTCTTC.

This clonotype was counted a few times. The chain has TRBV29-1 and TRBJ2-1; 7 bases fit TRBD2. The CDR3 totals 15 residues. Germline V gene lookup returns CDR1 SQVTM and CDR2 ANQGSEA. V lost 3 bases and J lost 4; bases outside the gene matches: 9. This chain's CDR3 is CSVDKSGAGYNEQFF. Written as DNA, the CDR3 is TGCAGCGTTGATAAAAGCGGGGCTGGGTACAATGAGCAGTTCTTC.

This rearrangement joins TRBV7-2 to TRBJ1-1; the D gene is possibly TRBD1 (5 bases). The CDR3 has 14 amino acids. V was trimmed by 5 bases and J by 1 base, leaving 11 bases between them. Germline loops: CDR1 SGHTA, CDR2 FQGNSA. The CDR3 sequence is CASSAGLKNTEAFF. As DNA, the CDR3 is TGTGCCAGCAGCGCGGGACTAAAGAACACTGAAGCTTTCTTT.

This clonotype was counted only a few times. The CDR3 DNA is TGTGCCAGCAGCGTAGAAGGGACTAGCCTTGAGCAGTTCTTC. Translated, it gives CASSVEGTSLEQFF. The chain uses TRBV9 and TRBJ2-5; TRBD2 agrees at 9 bases. The DNA matches TRBJ2-1 better at its end, which makes the J call doubtful. CDR1 and CDR2 (germline): SGDLS, YYNGEE. The CDR3 sequence is 14 residues long.

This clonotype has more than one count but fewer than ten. This CDR3 is CASSHGQGASQPQHF. The DNA of the CDR3 is TGTGCCAGCAGCCACGGACAGGGGGCTAGTCAGCCCCAGCATTTT. V usage is TRBV25-1 and J usage is TRBJ1-5; 11 positions match TRBD1. V was clipped by 6 bases and J by 6 bases; unmatched bases: 7. There are 15 residues in the CDR3. Per germline, CDR1 MGHDK and CDR2 SYGVNS.

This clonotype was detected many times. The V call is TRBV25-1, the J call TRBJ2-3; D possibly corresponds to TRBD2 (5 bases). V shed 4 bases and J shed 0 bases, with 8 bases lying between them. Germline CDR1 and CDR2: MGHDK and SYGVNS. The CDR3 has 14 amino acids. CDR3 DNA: TGTGCCAGCAGTGGAGGACTCAGCACAGATACGCAGTATTTT. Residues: CASSGGLSTDTQYF.

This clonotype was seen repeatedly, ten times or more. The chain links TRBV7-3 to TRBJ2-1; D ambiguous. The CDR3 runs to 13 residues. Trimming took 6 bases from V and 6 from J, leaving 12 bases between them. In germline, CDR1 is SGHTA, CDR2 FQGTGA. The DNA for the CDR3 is TGTGCCAGCAGGCCGACACCTGGCAATGAGCAGTTCTTC. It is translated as CASRPTPGNEQFF.

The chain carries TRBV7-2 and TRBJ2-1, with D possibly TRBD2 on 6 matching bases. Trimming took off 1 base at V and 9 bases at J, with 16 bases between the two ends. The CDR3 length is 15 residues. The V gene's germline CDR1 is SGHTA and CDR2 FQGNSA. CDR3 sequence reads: CASSLDRRYGGEQFF. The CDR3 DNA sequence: TGTGCCAGCAGCTTAGATCGCCGCTACGGGGGTGAGCAGTTCTTC.

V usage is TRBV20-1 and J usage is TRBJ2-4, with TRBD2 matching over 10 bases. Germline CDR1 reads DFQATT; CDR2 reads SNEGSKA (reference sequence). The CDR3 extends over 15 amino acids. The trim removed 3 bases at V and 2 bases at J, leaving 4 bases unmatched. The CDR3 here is CSASLSGRTKNIQYF. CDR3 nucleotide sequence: TGCAGTGCTAGTCTTAGCGGGAGGACCAAAAACATTCAGTACTTC.

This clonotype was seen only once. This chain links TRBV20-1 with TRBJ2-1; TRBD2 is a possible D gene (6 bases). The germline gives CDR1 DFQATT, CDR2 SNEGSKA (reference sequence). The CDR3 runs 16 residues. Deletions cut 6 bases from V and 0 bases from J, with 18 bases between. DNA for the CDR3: TGCAGTGCAAAACTCGCTAGCGCAAGCTCCTACAATGAGCAGTTCTTC. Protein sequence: CSAKLASASSYNEQFF.

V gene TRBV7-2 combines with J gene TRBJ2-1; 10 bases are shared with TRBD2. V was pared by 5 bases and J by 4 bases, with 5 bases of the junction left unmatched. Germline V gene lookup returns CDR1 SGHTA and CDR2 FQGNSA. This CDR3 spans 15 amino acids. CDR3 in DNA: TGTGCCAGCAGCATACTAGCGGGGCTATACAATGAGCAGTTCTTC. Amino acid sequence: CASSILAGLYNEQFF. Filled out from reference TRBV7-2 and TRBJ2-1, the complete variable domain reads GAGVSQSPSNKVTEKGKDVELRCDPISGHTALYWYRQSLGQGLEFLIYFQGNSAPDKSGLPSDRFSAERTGGSVSTLTIQRTQQEDSAVYLCASSILAGLYNEQFFGPGTRLTVL.

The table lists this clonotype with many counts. The CDR3 spells CASSSDRGLQPQHF. CDR3 bases: TGTGCCAGCAGCTCCGACAGGGGGCTTCAGCCCCAGCATTTT. V and J are TRBV7-2 and TRBJ1-5, with 10 bases identical to TRBD1. This CDR3 has 14 amino acids. Trimming at V came to 4 bases and at J to 6 bases, leaving 3 bases not matched to a gene. Germline CDR1 SGHTA, CDR2 FQGNSA.

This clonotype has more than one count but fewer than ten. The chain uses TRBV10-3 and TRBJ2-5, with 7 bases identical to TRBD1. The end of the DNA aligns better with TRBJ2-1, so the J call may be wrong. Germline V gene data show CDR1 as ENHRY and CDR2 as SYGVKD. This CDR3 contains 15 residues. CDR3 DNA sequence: TGTGCCATCAGTGAGAGGGCAGGGGGAGAGGGTGAGCAGTTCTTC. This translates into CAISERAGGEGEQFF.

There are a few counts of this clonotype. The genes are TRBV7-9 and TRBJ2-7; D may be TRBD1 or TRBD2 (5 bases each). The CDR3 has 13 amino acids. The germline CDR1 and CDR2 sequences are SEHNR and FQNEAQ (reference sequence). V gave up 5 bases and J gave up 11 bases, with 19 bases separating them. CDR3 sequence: CASSLGTGPVEYF. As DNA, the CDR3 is TGTGCCAGCAGCCTCGGGACGGGGCCCGTAGAGTACTTC.

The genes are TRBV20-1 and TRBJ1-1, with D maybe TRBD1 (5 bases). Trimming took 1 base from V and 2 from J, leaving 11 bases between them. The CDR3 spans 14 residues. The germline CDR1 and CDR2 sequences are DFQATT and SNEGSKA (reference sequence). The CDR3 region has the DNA TGCAGTGCTAGAGGCCCCGGGACCAACACTGAAGCTTTCTTT. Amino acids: CSARGPGTNTEAFF.

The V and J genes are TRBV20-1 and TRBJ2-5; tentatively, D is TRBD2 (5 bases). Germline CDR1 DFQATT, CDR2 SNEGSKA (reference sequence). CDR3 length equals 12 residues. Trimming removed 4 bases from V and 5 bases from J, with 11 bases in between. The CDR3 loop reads CSANVRRETQYF. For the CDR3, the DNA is TGCAGTGCTAATGTACGGAGGGAGACCCAGTACTTC.

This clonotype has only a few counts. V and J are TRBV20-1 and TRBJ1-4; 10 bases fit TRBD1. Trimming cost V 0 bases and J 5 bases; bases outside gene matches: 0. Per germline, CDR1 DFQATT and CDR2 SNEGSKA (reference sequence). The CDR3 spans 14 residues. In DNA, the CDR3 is TGCAGTGCTAGAGAGACAGGGGGCAATGAAAAACTGTTTTTT. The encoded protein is CSARETGGNEKLFF.